The clone carrying this TCR beta chain was observed at least ten times. Its antigen is as yet unknown. This sample is part of a study of blood T cells in healthy people across ages. Regarding the study as a whole: As naive T cell percentage varied, TCR beta diversity correlated strongly with it. Higher diversity, along with more naive CD4+ cells, distinguished long-lived donors from aged donors.

The study drew donors from healthy Caucasian individuals in Russia aged roughly 6 to 100. Combining a sample-barcoded 5' primer with a J-beta primer mix, a second PCR ran for roughly 6 to 11 cycles. The template-switch adaptor was a 5' adaptor with 12 random nucleotides. It tagged each cDNA molecule. TCRdb analysed the 5' RACE reads with MiXCR anew, one entry per CDR3 protein. The sample has about 700,000 distinct CDR3 sequences; roughly 32% are singletons. This receptor was identified in a woman of 80 years or more in good health. The sample consisted of blood.

Here the CDR3 reads CASSSQPGSTDTQYF. For the CDR3, the DNA is TGTGCCAGCAGCTCTCAACCAGGGAGCACAGATACGCAGTATTTT. The V and J genes are TRBV7-6 and TRBJ2-3; tentatively, D is TRBD1 (5 bases). This CDR3 is built from 15 residues. Germline CDR1 SGHVS, CDR2 FNYEAQ. V lost 4 bases, J lost 0 bases, and 11 bases lay in between.